This T cell receptor beta chain was profiled in a study of vaccination and CD4 T cells after COVID-19. On the study more broadly: The convalescent population consisted of six males and four females, two of whom were of Hispanic ethnicity.

This clonotype showed up just a few times. Its antigen is unknown. Trimming removed 6 bases at V and 2 bases at J, with 7 bases between. CDR1 is MNHNS and CDR2 is SASEGT in the germline V gene. CDR3 length equals 12 residues. Treatment: roughly 10-day PBMC culture with coronavirus spike peptide pools or control peptides (ViraFEST assay). Those CD4+ T cells from the unexposed donor predate the COVID-19 pandemic (2011-2018). A negative selection step was used to isolate CD4+ T cells once culture had run for 10 to 11 days. The Oncomine TCR Beta short-read assay was applied to DNA of cultured CD4+ T cells. In this case, cultured CD4+ T cells provided the extracted genomic DNA. MiXCR, run by TCRdb on the PCR reads, gives a single entry per CDR3 protein. The sample lists under 10,000 distinct CDR3 sequences, approximately 30% occurring once.

The chain couples TRBV6-1 to TRBJ2-5; D unclear. Sequencing used CD4+ T cells from blood, cultured in vitro. The clonotype originates from a human donor in good health. The CDR3 region is CASSLIQETQYF. CDR3 sequence (DNA): TGTGCCAGCAGCCTCATACAAGAGACCCAGTACTTC.